Shown below are 15 T cell receptor beta chains from a single sample sequenced in a study of blood T cells in healthy people across ages. A J-beta primer mix and a sample-barcoded 5' primer were used in a second PCR of about 7 to 12 cycles. TCRdb re-called the 5' RACE reads with MiXCR, one entry per CDR3 protein. The sample contains fewer than 1,200,000 distinct CDR3 sequences, about 23% of which appear only once. The same sample was also studied in work on T cells of mothers and their children.

Sequencing input: blood. The receptors here all came from a girl aged 2 to 9 in good health.

The V call is TRBV5-1, the J call TRBJ2-3; 7 bases are a match to TRBD1. This CDR3 has 16 residues. V lost 3 bases to trimming and J lost 1 base; unmatched junction nucleotides: 8. Germline CDR1 SGHRS, CDR2 YFSETQ. CDR3 nucleotide sequence: TGCGCCAGCAGCTCCCCCCAAGGGACAGGCACAGATACGCAGTATTTT. Protein sequence: CASSSPQGTGTDTQYF.

This chain uses TRBV5-1 with TRBJ2-7; D is perhaps TRBD2 (6 bases). Germline lookup yields CDR1 SGHRS and CDR2 YFSETQ. CDR3 length: 14 residues. V was cut by 1 base and J by 3 bases, with 11 bases left in between. The CDR3 DNA follows: TGCGCCAGCAGCTTGATTGCGGGAAACTACGAGCAGTACTTC. It encodes CASSLIAGNYEQYF.

The rearrangement links TRBV28 to TRBJ2-7, with D possibly being TRBD2 (6 bases). Trimming removed 4 bases at V and 5 bases at J, with 18 bases between. Germline V lookup: CDR1 MDHEN, CDR2 SYDVKM. This CDR3 is 15 amino acids long. The CDR3 coding sequence is TGTGCCAGCAGTTCTCCCTTGACTAGTCTCGACGAGCAGTACTTC. It specifies CASSSPLTSLDEQYF. The variable domain in full, completed from reference TRBV28 and TRBJ2-7, reads DVKVTQSSRYLVKRTGEKVFLECVQDMDHENMFWYRQDPGLGLRLIYFSYDVKMKEKGDIPEGYSVSREKKERFSLILESASTNQTSMYLCASSSPLTSLDEQYFGPGTRLTVT.

This clonotype was observed once. Here the CDR3 omits its conserved ending phenylalanine or tryptophan, so a read error is the likely source. CDR3 loop: CASSASPGTGTYNEQFL. As DNA, the CDR3 is TGTGCCAGCAGCGCGAGTCCCGGGACAGGGACCTACAATGAGCAGTTCCTC. The gene calls are TRBV9 and TRBJ2-1; 9 bases align to TRBD1. The CDR3 is 17 amino acids. CDR1 and CDR2 (germline): SGDLS, YYNGEE. Germline trimming cut 3 bases from V and 2 bases from J; bases unmatched to any gene: 9.

The V call is TRBV3-1, the J call TRBJ2-5; perhaps TRBD1 as D (5 bases). The DNA matches TRBJ2-7 better at its end, which makes the J call doubtful. The CDR3 length is 16 residues. The germline V gene encodes CDR1 LGHDT and CDR2 YNNKEL (reference sequence). CDR3 coding DNA: TGTGCCAGCAGCCAATTGGAGTCTTGGGGAAGGGGCGAGCAGTACTTC. This gives the protein CASSQLESWGRGEQYF.

This clonotype has only a few counts. The chain employs TRBV29-1 and TRBJ2-5; D possibly uses TRBD1 or TRBD2 (5 bases each). The last part of the DNA fits TRBJ2-1 better; the J call may be wrong. The germline gives CDR1 SQVTM, CDR2 ANQGSEA. The CDR3 contains 15 residues. The CDR3 is CSVHPGTGFYNEQFF. The CDR3, as DNA: TGCAGCGTTCACCCCGGGACGGGTTTTTACAATGAGCAGTTCTTC.

This clonotype has ten or more counts. The V call is TRBV4-2, the J call TRBJ2-7, with TRBD2 identical over 12 bases. Looked up from germline, CDR1 is LGHNA and CDR2 is YNFKEQ. The V gene end was trimmed by 3 bases and the J gene end by 4 bases; junction bases not matched to a gene: 4. The CDR3 contains 15 residues. The CDR3 DNA is TGTGCCAGCAGCCACCTAGCGGGAGGGAGATACGAGCAGTACTTC. This translates into CASSHLAGGRYEQYF.

The chain combines TRBV4-1 with TRBJ2-5; maybe TRBD1 (8 bases). The end of the DNA is better explained by TRBJ2-7, so the J call may be wrong. This CDR3 has 15 amino acids. CDR1 MGHRA and CDR2 YSYEKL come from the germline V gene. In nucleotides, the CDR3 is TGCGCCAGCAGCTCGCGGGGGACAGGTTCCTACGAGCAGTACTTC. Its translation: CASSSRGTGSYEQYF.

This clonotype was seen a handful of times. The V call is TRBV20-1, the J call TRBJ2-7, with D perhaps assigned TRBD1 or TRBD2 (5 bases each). The V gene's germline CDR1 is DFQATT and CDR2 SNEGSKA (reference sequence). V lost 6 bases and J lost 6, with 18 bases in between. The CDR3 length is 13 residues. CDR3 DNA sequence: TGCAGTGCCCCTTCGGGGACGTCAGCCGAGCAGTACTTC. Protein: CSAPSGTSAEQYF.

This clonotype was recorded once. The chain uses TRBV6-1 and TRBJ2-7, with TRBD2 matching over 13 bases. The CDR3 consists of 14 residues. J gave up 3 bases and V 6 bases, and 2 bases lay outside the gene matches. Germline V lookup: CDR1 MNHNS, CDR2 SASEGT. CDR3 amino acids: CASRGTSGVYEQYF. DNA of the CDR3: TGTGCCAGCAGAGGGACTAGCGGGGTCTACGAGCAGTACTTC.

This chain connects TRBV5-1 to TRBJ2-3, with D possibly TRBD2 on 6 matching bases. This CDR3 has 15 residues. Germline CDR1 is SGHRS and CDR2 is YFSETQ. V lost 0 bases, J lost 1 base, and 9 bases lay in between. The CDR3: CASSLEPSGTDTQYF. The CDR3 DNA reads as TGCGCCAGCAGCTTGGAGCCTAGCGGCACAGATACGCAGTATTTT.

A few counts support this clonotype. J is TRBJ2-2 and V is TRBV28, with D unclear. Trimming shortened V by 8 bases and J by 4 bases, and 8 bases separated the two germline ends. CDR3 length equals 12 residues. Germline V CDR1 and CDR2: MDHEN, SYDVKM. The chain's CDR3 is CASGVGTGELFF. CDR3 coding DNA: TGTGCCAGCGGGGTAGGCACCGGGGAGCTGTTTTTT.

In DNA, the CDR3 is TGTGCCAGCAGTTCAAGGGGGATCAACGAGCAGTACTTC. Translated: CASSSRGINEQYF. The V call is TRBV12-3 or TRBV12-4, the J call TRBJ2-5, with D maybe TRBD1 (6 bases). The end of the DNA fits TRBJ2-7 better, so the J call may be wrong. The CDR3 is made up of 13 amino acids.

The table lists this clonotype with a few counts. V is TRBV28 and J is TRBJ2-5; the D gene could be TRBD1 or TRBD2 (6 bases each). Germline V lookup: CDR1 MDHEN, CDR2 SYDVKM. The CDR3 contains 13 residues. Trimming cost V 10 bases and J 2 bases, with 14 bases left between them. The CDR3 loop is CATLQGRQETQYF. In DNA form, the CDR3 reads TGTGCCACCCTTCAGGGGAGGCAAGAGACCCAGTACTTC.

This clonotype was detected only a few times. The chain has TRBV7-2 and TRBJ2-5; 9 nucleotides match TRBD2. Looked up from germline, CDR1 is SGHTA and CDR2 is FQGNSA. The CDR3 consists of 17 residues. V lost 7 bases to trimming and J lost 5 bases; unmatched junction nucleotides: 17. The CDR3: CASTSKIRGGGMETQYF. CDR3 bases: TGTGCCAGCACTTCTAAAATACGCGGGGGGGGTATGGAGACCCAGTACTTC.